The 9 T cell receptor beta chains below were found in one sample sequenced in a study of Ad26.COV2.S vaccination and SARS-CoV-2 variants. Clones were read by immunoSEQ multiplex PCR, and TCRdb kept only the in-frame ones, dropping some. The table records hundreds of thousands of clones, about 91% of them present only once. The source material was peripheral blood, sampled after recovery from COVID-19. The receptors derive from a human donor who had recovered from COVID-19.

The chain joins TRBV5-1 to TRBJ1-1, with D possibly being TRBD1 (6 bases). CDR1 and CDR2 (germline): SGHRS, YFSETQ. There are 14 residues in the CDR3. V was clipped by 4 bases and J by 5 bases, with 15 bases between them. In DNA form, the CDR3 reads TGCGCCAGCAGCGCAATTCCAGGGACAACTGAAGCTTTCTTT. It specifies CASSAIPGTTEAFF. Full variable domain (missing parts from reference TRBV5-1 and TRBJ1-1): KAGVTQTPRYLIKTRGQQVTLSCSPISGHRSVSWYQQTPGQGLQFLFEYFSETQRNKGNFPGRFSGRQFSNSRSEMNVSTLELGDSALYLCASSAIPGTTEAFFGQGTRLTVV.

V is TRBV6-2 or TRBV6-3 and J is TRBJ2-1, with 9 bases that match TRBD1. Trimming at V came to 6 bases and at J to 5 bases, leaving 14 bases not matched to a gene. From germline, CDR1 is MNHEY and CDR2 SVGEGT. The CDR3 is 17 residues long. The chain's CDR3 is CASSDLPGQGGNNEQFF. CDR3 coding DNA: TGTGCCAGCAGCGACCTCCCGGGACAGGGAGGAAACAATGAGCAGTTCTTC.

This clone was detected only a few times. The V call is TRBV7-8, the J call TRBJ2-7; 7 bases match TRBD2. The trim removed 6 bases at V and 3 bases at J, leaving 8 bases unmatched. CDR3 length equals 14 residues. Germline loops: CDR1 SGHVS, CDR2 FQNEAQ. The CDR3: CASRKERGLYEQYF. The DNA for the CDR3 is TGTGCCAGCAGGAAGGAGCGGGGACTCTACGAGCAGTACTTC.

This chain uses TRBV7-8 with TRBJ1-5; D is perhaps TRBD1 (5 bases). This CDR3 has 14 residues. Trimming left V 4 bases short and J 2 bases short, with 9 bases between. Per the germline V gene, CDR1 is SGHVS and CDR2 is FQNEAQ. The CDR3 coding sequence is TGTGCCAGCAGCTCTCCGGGGGGCAATCAGCCCCAGCATTTT. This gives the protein CASSSPGGNQPQHF. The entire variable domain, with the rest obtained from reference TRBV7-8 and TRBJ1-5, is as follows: GAGVSQSPRYKVAKRGQDVALRCDPISGHVSLFWYQQALGQGPEFLTYFQNEAQLDKSGLPSDRFFAERPEGSVSTLKIQRTQQEDSAVYLCASSSPGGNQPQHFGDGTRLSIL.

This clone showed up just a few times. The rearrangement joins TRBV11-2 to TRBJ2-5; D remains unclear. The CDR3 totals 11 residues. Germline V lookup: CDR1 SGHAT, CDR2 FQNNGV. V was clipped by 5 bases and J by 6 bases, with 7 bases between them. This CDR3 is CASSPYQTQYF. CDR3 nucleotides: TGTGCCAGCAGCCCGTACCAGACCCAGTACTTC.

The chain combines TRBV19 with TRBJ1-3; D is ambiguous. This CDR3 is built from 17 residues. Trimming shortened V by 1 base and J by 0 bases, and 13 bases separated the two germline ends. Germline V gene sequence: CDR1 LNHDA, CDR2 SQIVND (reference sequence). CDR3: CASSIGRWSRSGNTIYF. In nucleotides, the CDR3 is TGTGCCAGTAGTATAGGCCGGTGGAGCCGCTCTGGAAACACCATATATTTT.

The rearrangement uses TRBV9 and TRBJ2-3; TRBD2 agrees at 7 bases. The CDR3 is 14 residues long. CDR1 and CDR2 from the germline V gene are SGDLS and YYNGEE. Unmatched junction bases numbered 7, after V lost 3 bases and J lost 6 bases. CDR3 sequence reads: CASSAGGELDTQYF. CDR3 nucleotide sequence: TGTGCCAGCAGCGCTGGGGGGGAGTTGGATACGCAGTATTTT.

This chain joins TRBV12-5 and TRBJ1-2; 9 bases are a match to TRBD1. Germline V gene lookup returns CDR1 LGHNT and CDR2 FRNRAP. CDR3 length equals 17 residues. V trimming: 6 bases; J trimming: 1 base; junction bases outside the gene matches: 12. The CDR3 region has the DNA TGTGCTAGTGGGCGCAGGGACAGGGAAAGTGGTAACTATGGCTACACCTTC. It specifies CASGRRDRESGNYGYTF. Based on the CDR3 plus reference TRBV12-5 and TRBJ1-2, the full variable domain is DARVTQTPRHKVTEMGQEVTMRCQPILGHNTVFWYRQTMMQGLELLAYFRNRAPLDDSGMPKDRFSAEMPDATLATLKIQPSEPRDSAVYFCASGRRDRESGNYGYTFGSGTRLTVV.

The CDR3 spells CASRQGAAEAFF. The CDR3 nucleotides read TGCGCCAGCAGGCAGGGGGCCGCTGAAGCTTTCTTT. The chain has TRBV4-1 and TRBJ1-1, with TRBD1 matching 8 bases. The CDR3 runs 12 residues. Trimming took 6 bases from V and 6 from J; bases not matched to a gene: 3. Germline loops: CDR1 MGHRA, CDR2 YSYEKL.